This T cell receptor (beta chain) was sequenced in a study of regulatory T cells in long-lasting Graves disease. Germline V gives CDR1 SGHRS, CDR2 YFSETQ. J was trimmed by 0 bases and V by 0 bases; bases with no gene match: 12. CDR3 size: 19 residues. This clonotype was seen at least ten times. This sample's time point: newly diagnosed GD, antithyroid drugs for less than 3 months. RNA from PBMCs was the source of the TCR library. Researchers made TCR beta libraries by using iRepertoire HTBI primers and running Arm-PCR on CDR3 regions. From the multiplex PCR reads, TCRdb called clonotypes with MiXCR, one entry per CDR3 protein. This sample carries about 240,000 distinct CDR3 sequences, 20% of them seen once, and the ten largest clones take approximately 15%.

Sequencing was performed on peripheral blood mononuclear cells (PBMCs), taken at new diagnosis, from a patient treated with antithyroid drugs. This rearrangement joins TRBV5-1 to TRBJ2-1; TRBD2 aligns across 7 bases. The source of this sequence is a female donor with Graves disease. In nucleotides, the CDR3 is TGCGCCAGCAGCTTGGCCGCTAGCGGACGCGCCTCCTCCTACAATGAGCAGTTCTTC. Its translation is CASSLAASGRASSYNEQFF.